What follows are 15 T cell receptor beta chains derived from one specimen sequenced in a study of blood T cells in healthy people across ages. It was with a sample-barcoded 5' primer and a J-beta primer mix that a second PCR of about 6 to 12 cycles was run. Each CDR3 protein is one row after TCRdb ran MiXCR on the 5' RACE reads. Among hundreds of thousands of distinct CDR3 sequences listed, approximately 50% were seen once. Sequencing used blood. The receptors were sampled from an older woman in good health.

CDR3 DNA sequence: TGCGCCAGCAGCTTGGTAATAGGGGGCGCCGGCACTGAAGCTTTCTTT. Translated, it gives CASSLVIGGAGTEAFF. The chain has TRBV5-1 and TRBJ1-1; 7 bases map to TRBD1. The CDR3 sequence is 16 residues long. Looked up from germline, CDR1 is SGHRS and CDR2 is YFSETQ. The V segment lost 0 bases and the J segment 4 bases; nucleotides outside the gene matches: 9.

The genes are TRBV11-1 and TRBJ2-1; 8 nucleotides line up with TRBD1. V lost 5 bases, J lost 7 bases, and 7 bases stayed unmatched. The CDR3 consists of 14 residues. Germline loops: CDR1 SGHAT, CDR2 FQDESV (reference sequence). The CDR3 here is CASSRQGLNNEQFF. The CDR3 DNA reads as TGTGCCAGCAGCCGACAGGGGTTGAATAATGAGCAGTTCTTC.

The chain uses TRBV11-2 and TRBJ2-3; 8 bases align to TRBD2. J gave up 6 bases and V 5 bases, and 7 bases lay outside the gene matches. Germline V lookup: CDR1 SGHAT, CDR2 FQNNGV. This CDR3 contains 14 residues. The CDR3 DNA is TGTGCCAGCAGCCGGACTAGCCCGGAGGATACGCAGTATTTT. This translates into CASSRTSPEDTQYF.

The CDR3 region has the DNA TGCAGTGCCCACCAAGTTTCTAGCGGGAGGGGTCGGAATGAGCAGTTCTTC. Protein product: CSAHQVSSGRGRNEQFF. The genes are TRBV20-1 and TRBJ2-1, with 12 bases lining up with TRBD2. After removal of 6 bases from V and 7 bases from J, the junction contained 16 bases not matched to a gene. This CDR3 comprises 17 residues. Germline V gene sequence: CDR1 DFQATT, CDR2 SNEGSKA (reference sequence).

The V call is TRBV28, the J call TRBJ2-1; D not resolved. CDR3 size: 14 residues. Germline CDR1 reads MDHEN; CDR2 reads SYDVKM. V shed 8 bases and J shed 0 bases, with 11 bases lying between them. The CDR3 protein is CASGLASSYNEQFF. The CDR3 DNA sequence: TGTGCCAGCGGGTTGGCTTCCTCCTACAATGAGCAGTTCTTC.

The sample holds one count of this clonotype. The chain has TRBV30 and TRBJ1-3; D might be TRBD1 (5 bases). V gave up 2 bases and J gave up 4 bases, with 21 bases separating them. Germline V lookup: CDR1 GTSNPN, CDR2 SVGIG (reference sequence). There are 17 residues in the CDR3. The CDR3 nucleotides are TGTGCCTGGAGTACCACGGGGGGAGCAGGGCGCGGAAACACCATATATTTT. The encoded protein is CAWSTTGGAGRGNTIYF.

This clonotype occurred a few times. The chain couples TRBV7-6 to TRBJ2-5; D may be TRBD2 (5 bases). Judging by the DNA end, TRBJ2-7 fits better; the J call may be wrong. This CDR3 has 13 residues. Germline V lookup: CDR1 SGHVS, CDR2 FNYEAQ. Here the CDR3 DNA reads TGTGCCAGCAGCTTAAACCGGGAAACCGAGCAGTACTTC. Its translation is CASSLNRETEQYF.

This chain uses TRBV20-1 with TRBJ1-1; no clear D gene. This CDR3 contains 13 residues. Germline lookup yields CDR1 DFQATT and CDR2 SNEGSKA (reference sequence). The germline V and J ends were trimmed by 3 bases and 1 base, with 9 bases remaining between them. The CDR3: CSASRAANTEAFF. CDR3 in DNA: TGCAGTGCTAGCCGGGCTGCGAACACTGAAGCTTTCTTT.

J is TRBJ2-1 and V is TRBV4-3; 11 bases agree with TRBD2. V shed 3 bases, J shed 14 bases, and the junction held 3 bases outside the gene matches. The CDR3 has 12 amino acids. Germline loops: CDR1 LGHNA, CDR2 YSLEER. The CDR3 is CASSQYSGREFF. The CDR3 region has the DNA TGCGCCAGCAGCCAGTATAGCGGGAGGGAGTTCTTC.

This clonotype was picked up a small number of times. This chain links TRBV7-2 with TRBJ2-5; TRBD2 matches 13 bases. This CDR3 comprises 16 residues. Germline lookup yields CDR1 SGHTA and CDR2 FQGNSA. V was clipped by 5 bases and J by 4 bases; unmatched bases: 7. The CDR3 protein is CASSPGLAGVRETQYF. The CDR3 DNA reads as TGTGCCAGCAGCCCCGGACTAGCGGGAGTGAGAGAGACCCAGTACTTC.

This clonotype was detected a few times. The J gene is TRBJ2-7, the V gene TRBV20-1; perhaps TRBD1 as D (5 bases). Germline CDR1 is DFQATT and CDR2 is SNEGSKA (reference sequence). There are 12 residues in the CDR3. The CDR3 protein is CSDRSVSYEQYF. CDR3 coding DNA: TGCAGCGACAGATCCGTCTCCTACGAGCAGTACTTC.

This clonotype was counted only a few times. The chain links TRBV29-1 to TRBJ2-1, with D tentatively TRBD1 or TRBD2 (5 bases each). The ends were cut back, 3 bases at V and 8 bases at J, with 14 bases in the middle. Germline CDR1 is SQVTM and CDR2 is ANQGSEA. The CDR3 is 13 residues long. The CDR3 bases are TGCAGCGTTGAGGGGCGGCCGGAGGATGAGCAGTTCTTC. It yields the protein CSVEGRPEDEQFF.

DNA of the CDR3: TGCAGTGCTTCCCAGGGGATTGACTATGGCTACACCTTC. Protein: CSASQGIDYGYTF. This chain joins TRBV20-1 and TRBJ1-2, with D maybe TRBD1 (6 bases). The germline V gene encodes CDR1 DFQATT and CDR2 SNEGSKA (reference sequence). Trimming took 5 bases from V and 3 from J, leaving 13 bases between them. The CDR3 is 13 residues long.

Ten or more counts support this clonotype. The V and J genes are TRBV20-1 and TRBJ2-1, with TRBD2 as a possible D gene (5 bases). The CDR3 runs 13 residues. Trimming cost V 3 bases and J 0 bases, with 6 bases left between them. CDR1 is DFQATT, CDR2 SNEGSKA, per germline (reference sequence). The CDR3: CSASRGSYNEQFF. CDR3 DNA: TGCAGTGCTAGCCGGGGCTCCTACAATGAGCAGTTCTTC.

In regard to this clonotype: Just one base apart from a much larger clone, this may be a read error. The chain links TRBV5-1 to TRBJ2-6; TRBD2 matches 12 bases. The CDR3 runs 17 residues. Germline CDR1 is SGHRS and CDR2 is YFSETQ. In DNA, the CDR3 is TGCGCCAGCAGCTTGGCTAGCGGGAGGGCTGGGGCCGACGTCCTGACTTTC. Its translation is CASSLASGRAGADVLTF.